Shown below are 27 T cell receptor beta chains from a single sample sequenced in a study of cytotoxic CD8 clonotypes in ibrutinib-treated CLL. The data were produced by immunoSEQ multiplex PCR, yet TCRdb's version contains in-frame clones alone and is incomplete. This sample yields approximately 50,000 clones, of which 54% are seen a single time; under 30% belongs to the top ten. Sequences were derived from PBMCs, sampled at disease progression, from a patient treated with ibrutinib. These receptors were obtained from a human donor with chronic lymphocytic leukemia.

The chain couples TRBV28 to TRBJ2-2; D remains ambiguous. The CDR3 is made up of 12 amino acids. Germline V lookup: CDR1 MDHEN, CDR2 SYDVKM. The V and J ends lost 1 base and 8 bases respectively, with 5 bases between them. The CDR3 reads CASSLLPGELFF. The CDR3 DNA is TGTGCCAGCAGTTTATTGCCGGGGGAGCTGTTTTTT. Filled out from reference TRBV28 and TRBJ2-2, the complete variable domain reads DVKVTQSSRYLVKRTGEKVFLECVQDMDHENMFWYRQDPGLGLRLIYFSYDVKMKEKGDIPEGYSVSREKKERFSLILESASTNQTSMYLCASSLLPGELFFGEGSRLTVL.

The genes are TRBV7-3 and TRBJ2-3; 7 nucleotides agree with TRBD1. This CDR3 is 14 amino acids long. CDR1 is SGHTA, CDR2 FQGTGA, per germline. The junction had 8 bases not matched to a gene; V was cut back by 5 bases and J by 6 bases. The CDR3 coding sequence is TGTGCCAGCAGCGCGACAGGGTTTTGGGATACGCAGTATTTT. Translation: CASSATGFWDTQYF.

The CDR3 reads CASSLGERGLSYEQYF. The DNA of the CDR3 is TGCGCCAGCAGCTTGGGGGAGCGGGGCCTCTCCTACGAGCAGTACTTC. This chain links TRBV5-1 with TRBJ2-7; TRBD2 agrees at 7 bases. The V gene end was trimmed by 0 bases and the J gene end by 0 bases; junction bases not matched to a gene: 6. The CDR3 is 16 amino acids. The germline gives CDR1 SGHRS, CDR2 YFSETQ.

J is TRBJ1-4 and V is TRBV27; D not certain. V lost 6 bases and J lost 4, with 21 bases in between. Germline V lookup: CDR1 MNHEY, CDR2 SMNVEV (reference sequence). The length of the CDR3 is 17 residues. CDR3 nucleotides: TGTGCCAGCAGCCTCACCCTCGGACGAAGCCTTAATGAAAAACTGTTTTTT. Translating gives CASSLTLGRSLNEKLFF.

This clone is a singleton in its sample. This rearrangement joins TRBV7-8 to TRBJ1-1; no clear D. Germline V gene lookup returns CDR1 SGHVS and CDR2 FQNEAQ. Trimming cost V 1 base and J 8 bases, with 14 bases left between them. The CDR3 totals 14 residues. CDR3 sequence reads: CASSLVGAVLEAFF. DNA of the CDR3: TGTGCCAGCAGCTTAGTAGGCGCCGTCCTAGAAGCTTTCTTT. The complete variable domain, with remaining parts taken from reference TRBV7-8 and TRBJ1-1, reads GAGVSQSPRYKVAKRGQDVALRCDPISGHVSLFWYQQALGQGPEFLTYFQNEAQLDKSGLPSDRFFAERPEGSVSTLKIQRTQQEDSAVYLCASSLVGAVLEAFFGQGTRLTVV.

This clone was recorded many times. The CDR3 nucleotides are TGTGCCAGCAGTTTAGTGGTGAATCAGCCCCAGCATTTT. This sequence encodes CASSLVVNQPQHF. The chain links TRBV27 to TRBJ1-5; D gene uncertain. The germline V gene has CDR1 MNHEY and CDR2 SMNVEV (reference sequence). The CDR3 has 13 amino acids. V dropped 2 bases and J dropped 4 bases, with 6 bases sitting between them.

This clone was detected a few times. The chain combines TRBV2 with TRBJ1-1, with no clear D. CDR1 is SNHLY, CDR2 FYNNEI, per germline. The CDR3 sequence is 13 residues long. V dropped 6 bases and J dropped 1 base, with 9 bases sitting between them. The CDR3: CASSKQPNTEAFF. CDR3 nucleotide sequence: TGTGCCAGCAGCAAACAGCCGAACACTGAAGCTTTCTTT.

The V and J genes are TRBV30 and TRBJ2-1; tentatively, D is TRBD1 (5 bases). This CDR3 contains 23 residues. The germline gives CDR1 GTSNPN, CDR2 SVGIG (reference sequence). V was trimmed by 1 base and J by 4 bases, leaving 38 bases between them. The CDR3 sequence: CAWSGLPDFAKIDKGWTYNEQFF. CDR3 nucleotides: TGTGCCTGGAGTGGACTTCCGGATTTCGCAAAGATAGACAAGGGGTGGACGTACAATGAGCAGTTCTTC.

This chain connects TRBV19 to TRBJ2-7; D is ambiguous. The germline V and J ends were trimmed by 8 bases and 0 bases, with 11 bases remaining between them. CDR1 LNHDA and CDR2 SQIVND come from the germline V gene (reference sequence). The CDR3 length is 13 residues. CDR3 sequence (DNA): TGTGCCAGTCGTCTCGGGCCCTCCTACGAGCAGTACTTC. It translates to CASRLGPSYEQYF.

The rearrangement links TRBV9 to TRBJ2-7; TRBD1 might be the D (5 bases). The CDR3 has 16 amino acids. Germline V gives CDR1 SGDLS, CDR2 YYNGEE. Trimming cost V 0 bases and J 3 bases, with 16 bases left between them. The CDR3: CASSVAVTGRDYEQYF. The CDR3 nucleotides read TGTGCCAGCAGCGTAGCTGTTACAGGAAGGGACTACGAGCAGTACTTC.

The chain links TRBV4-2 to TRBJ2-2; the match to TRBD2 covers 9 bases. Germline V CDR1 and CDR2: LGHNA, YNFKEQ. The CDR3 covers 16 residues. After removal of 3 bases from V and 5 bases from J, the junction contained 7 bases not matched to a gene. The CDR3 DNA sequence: TGTGCCAGCAGCCAGGTTAGCGGGAGTATGACCGGGGAGCTGTTTTTT. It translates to CASSQVSGSMTGELFF.

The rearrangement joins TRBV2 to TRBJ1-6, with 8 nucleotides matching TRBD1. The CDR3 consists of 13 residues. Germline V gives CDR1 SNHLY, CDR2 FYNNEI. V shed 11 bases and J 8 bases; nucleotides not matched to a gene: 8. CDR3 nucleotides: TGTGCCGTACAACAGGGGGATTATTCACCCCTCCACTTT. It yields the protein CAVQQGDYSPLHF.

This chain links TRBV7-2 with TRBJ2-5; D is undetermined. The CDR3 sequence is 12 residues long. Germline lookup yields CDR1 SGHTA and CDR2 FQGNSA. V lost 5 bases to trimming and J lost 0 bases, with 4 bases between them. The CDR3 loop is CASSLHQETQYF. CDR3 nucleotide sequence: TGTGCCAGCAGCCTCCACCAAGAGACCCAGTACTTC.

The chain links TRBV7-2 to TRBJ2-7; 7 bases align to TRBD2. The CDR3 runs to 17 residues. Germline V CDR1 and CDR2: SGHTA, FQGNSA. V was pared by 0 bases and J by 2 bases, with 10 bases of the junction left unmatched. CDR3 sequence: CASSLASSGTTTYEQYF. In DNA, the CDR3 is TGTGCCAGCAGCTTAGCGTCGAGCGGGACGACGACCTACGAGCAGTACTTC.

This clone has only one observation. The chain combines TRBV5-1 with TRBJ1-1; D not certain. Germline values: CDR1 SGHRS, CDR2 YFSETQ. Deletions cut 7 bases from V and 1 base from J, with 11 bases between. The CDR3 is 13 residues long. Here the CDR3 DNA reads TGCGCCAGCGGGTCGGCCGAGAACACTGAAGCTTTCTTT. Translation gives CASGSAENTEAFF.

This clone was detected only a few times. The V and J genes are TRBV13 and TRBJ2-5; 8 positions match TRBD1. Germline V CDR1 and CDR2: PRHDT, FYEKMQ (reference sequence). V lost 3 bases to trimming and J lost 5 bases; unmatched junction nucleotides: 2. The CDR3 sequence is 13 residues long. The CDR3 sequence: CASSFRGPETQYF. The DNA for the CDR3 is TGTGCCAGCAGCTTCAGGGGGCCGGAGACCCAGTACTTC.

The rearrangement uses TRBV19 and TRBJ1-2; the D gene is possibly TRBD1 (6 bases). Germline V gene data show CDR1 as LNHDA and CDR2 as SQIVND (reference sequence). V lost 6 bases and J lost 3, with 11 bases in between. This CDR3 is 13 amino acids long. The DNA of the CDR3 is TGTGCCAGTAGAATACAGGGCTACTATGGCTACACCTTC. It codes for CASRIQGYYGYTF.

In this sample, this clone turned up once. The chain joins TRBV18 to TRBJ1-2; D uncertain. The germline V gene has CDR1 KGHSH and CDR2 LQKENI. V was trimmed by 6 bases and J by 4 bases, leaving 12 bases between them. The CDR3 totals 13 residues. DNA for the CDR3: TGTGCCAGCTCCCCTAATCCCGGCTATGGCTACACCTTC. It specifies CASSPNPGYGYTF.

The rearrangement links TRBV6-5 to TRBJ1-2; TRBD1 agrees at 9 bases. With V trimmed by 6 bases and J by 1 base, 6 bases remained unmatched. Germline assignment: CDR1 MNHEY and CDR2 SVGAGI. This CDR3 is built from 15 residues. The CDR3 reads CASSQGQGFNYGYTF. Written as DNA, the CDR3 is TGTGCCAGCAGCCAGGGACAGGGATTTAACTATGGCTACACCTTC.

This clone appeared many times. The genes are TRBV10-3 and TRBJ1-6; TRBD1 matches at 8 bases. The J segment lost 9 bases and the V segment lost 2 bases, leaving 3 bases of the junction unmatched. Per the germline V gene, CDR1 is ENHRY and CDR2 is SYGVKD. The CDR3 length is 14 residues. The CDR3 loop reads CAISERQGTSPLHF. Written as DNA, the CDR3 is TGTGCCATCAGTGAGCGACAGGGGACTTCACCCCTCCACTTT.

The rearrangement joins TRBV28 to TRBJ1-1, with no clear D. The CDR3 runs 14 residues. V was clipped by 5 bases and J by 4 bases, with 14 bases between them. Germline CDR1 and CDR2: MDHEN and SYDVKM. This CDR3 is CASSVQAGSTEAFF. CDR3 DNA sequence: TGTGCCAGCAGTGTCCAGGCCGGGAGCACTGAAGCTTTCTTT.

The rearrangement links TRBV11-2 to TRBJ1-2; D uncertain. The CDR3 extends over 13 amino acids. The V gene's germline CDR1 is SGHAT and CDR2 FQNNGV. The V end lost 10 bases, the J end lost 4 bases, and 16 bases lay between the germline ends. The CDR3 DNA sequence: TGTGCCATCCTAGGAGTGGACGGCTATGGCTACACCTTC. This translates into CAILGVDGYGYTF.

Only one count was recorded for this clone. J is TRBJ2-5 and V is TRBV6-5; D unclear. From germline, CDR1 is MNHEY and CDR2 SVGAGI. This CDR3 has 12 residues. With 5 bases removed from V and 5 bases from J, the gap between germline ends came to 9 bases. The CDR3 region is CASSARRETQYF. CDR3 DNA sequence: TGTGCCAGCAGTGCCCGTCGGGAGACCCAGTACTTC.

The CDR3 DNA reads as TGTGCCAGCAGCGTAGAATATTTTGGAAACACCATATATTTT. Amino acids: CASSVEYFGNTIYF. The V and J genes are TRBV9 and TRBJ1-3; D is unclear. This CDR3 spans 14 amino acids. V lost 0 bases to trimming and J lost 3 bases, with 7 bases between them. Germline-derived CDR1 and CDR2 are SGDLS and YYNGEE.

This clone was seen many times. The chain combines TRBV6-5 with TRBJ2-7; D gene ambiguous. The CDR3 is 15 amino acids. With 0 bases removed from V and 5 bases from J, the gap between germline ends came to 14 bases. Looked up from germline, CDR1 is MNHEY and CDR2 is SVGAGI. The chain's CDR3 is CASSYSNPALDEQYF. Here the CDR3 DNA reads TGTGCCAGCAGTTACTCGAACCCTGCCCTCGACGAGCAGTACTTC.

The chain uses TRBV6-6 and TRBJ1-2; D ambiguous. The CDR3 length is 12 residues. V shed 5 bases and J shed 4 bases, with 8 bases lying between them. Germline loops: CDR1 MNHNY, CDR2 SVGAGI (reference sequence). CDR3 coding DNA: TGTGCCAGCAGTCCTGGGCCCTATGGCTACACCTTC. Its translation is CASSPGPYGYTF.

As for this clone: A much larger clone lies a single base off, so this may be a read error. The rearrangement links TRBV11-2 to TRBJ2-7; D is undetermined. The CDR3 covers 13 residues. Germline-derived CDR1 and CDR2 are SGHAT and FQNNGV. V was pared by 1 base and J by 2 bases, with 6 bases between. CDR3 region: CASSLAQTYEQYF. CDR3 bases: TGTGCCAGCAGCTTAGCACAGACCTACGAGCAGTACTTC.